This T cell receptor beta chain was captured by sequencing in a study of Graves' ophthalmopathy and Graves' hyperthyroidism. Details on this clonotype: As yet, its antigen is unknown.

The CDR3 has 15 residues. V lost 1 base and J 1 base, leaving 13 bases between the germline ends. Germline V gene lookup returns CDR1 SQVTM and CDR2 ANQGSEA. Study-level results: Blood contained most expanded thyroid clonotypes exceeding 0.001 frequency.

From RNA, the CDR3 regions of TCR beta chains were amplified and sequenced. Investigators did first-round RT-PCR with HTBI primers, then second-round multiplex PCR. From the multiplex PCR reads, TCRdb called clonotypes with MiXCR, one entry per CDR3 protein. The sample records just over 600,000 distinct CDR3 sequences, 22% being singletons. The sequencing input was peripheral blood. The J gene is TRBJ1-1, the V gene TRBV29-1; TRBD1 is a possible D gene (5 bases). The sequence was obtained from a woman aged 18-29 years with stable Graves' hyperthyroidism. Some clones in this sample may be carry-over from other donors' samples. CDR3 DNA sequence: TGCAGCGTTGAAGGGGGCGGACGGACGAACACTGAAGCTTTCTTT. Amino acid sequence: CSVEGGGRTNTEAFF.